A selection of T cell receptor beta chains follows, all from one sample in a study of response to subunit inactivated influenza vaccine. MiXCR, run by TCRdb on the RT-PCR reads, gives a single entry per CDR3 protein. The table includes hundreds of thousands of distinct CDR3 sequences, around 14% detected once. This sample comprised PBMCs from blood, obtained about 12 days after vaccination. The source is a man in his fifties or sixties who received an inactivated influenza vaccine. The CDR3 runs from the conserved cysteine through the conserved F or W. Fields, in order: J gene, clone size, D gene, V gene, CDR3 protein, CDR3 DNA. D genes are given only for firm matches. Some rows have no size entry. The others give once, few or many, or a class for an expanded clone.

TRBJ1-1,many,NA,TRBV20-1,CSARGPRRNTEAFF,TGCAGTGCTAGAGGCCCGCGGCGGAACACTGAAGCTTTCTTT
TRBJ2-3,few,NA,TRBV25-1,CASGLGDTQYF,TGTGCCAGCGGGCTCGGAGATACGCAGTATTTT
TRBJ2-1,many,TRBD2,TRBV5-1,CASARDTSAYEQFF,TGCGCCAGCGCCCGAGACACTAGCGCGTACGAGCAGTTCTTC
TRBJ2-5,few,NA,TRBV5-1,CASSSTGNGETQYF,TGCGCCAGCAGCTCTACAGGAAACGGGGAGACCCAGTACTTC
TRBJ2-1,NA,NA,TRBV5-5,CASSFDYNEQFF,TGTGCCAGCAGCTTTGACTACAATGAGCAGTTCTTC
TRBJ2-7,few,NA,TRBV28,CASSLYSGYSGSYEQYF,TGTGCCAGCAGTTTATATTCGGGCTACTCGGGCTCCTACGAGCAGTACTTC
TRBJ2-1,NA,NA,TRBV6-1,CASRTGTTTNEQFF,TGTGCCAGCAGGACCGGGACAACGACGAATGAGCAGTTCTTC
TRBJ1-5,NA,TRBD1,TRBV29-1,CSVGQGDQPQHF,TGCAGCGTTGGACAGGGGGACCAGCCCCAGCATTTT
TRBJ2-1,many,TRBD2,TRBV4-3,CASSQDITAGGYNEQFF,TGCGCCAGCAGCCAAGATATCACAGCGGGAGGTTACAATGAGCAGTTCTTC
TRBJ2-7,NA,NA,TRBV10-3,CAISVEQGYEQYF,TGTGCCATCAGTGTGGAACAGGGTTACGAGCAGTACTTC
TRBJ1-5,NA,TRBD1,TRBV3-1,CASAPGTGGVGPQHF,TGTGCCAGCGCACCCGGGACAGGGGGCGTGGGCCCCCAGCATTTT
TRBJ2-7,few,TRBD2,TRBV12-3/TRBV12-4,CASSLGGDLYEQYF,TGTGCCAGCAGTTTGGGAGGGGACCTCTACGAGCAGTACTTC
TRBJ2-2,many,NA,TRBV6-2/TRBV6-3,CASSSRPVTGELFF,TGTGCCAGCAGTTCCCGGCCTGTCACCGGGGAGCTGTTTTTT
TRBJ2-3,few,NA,TRBV12-3/TRBV12-4,CASSLVHTDTQYF,TGTGCCAGCAGTTTAGTCCACACAGATACGCAGTATTTT
TRBJ2-7,many,NA,TRBV7-2,CASSFRLANSYEQYF,TGTGCCAGCAGCTTTCGGCTAGCGAACTCCTACGAGCAGTACTTC
TRBJ2-5,few,NA,TRBV15,CATSRDLAGVFETQYF,TGTGCCACCAGCAGAGATTTAGCAGGGGTTTTCGAGACCCAGTACTTC
TRBJ2-7,few,NA,TRBV5-5,CASSLAPNVYEQYF,TGTGCCAGCAGCTTGGCCCCGAACGTTTACGAGCAGTACTTC
TRBJ2-7,NA,NA,TRBV7-6,CASSLESMGHLSYEQYF,TGTGCCAGCAGCTTAGAATCCATGGGACATCTCTCCTACGAGCAGTACTTC
TRBJ2-1,NA,NA,TRBV7-8,CASSLGGQISYNEQFF,TGTGCCAGCAGCTTAGGTGGACAGATCTCCTACAATGAGCAGTTCTTC
TRBJ1-2,NA,TRBD1,TRBV11-2,CASSLGTGFDYGYTF,TGTGCCAGCAGCTTGGGGACAGGGTTCGACTATGGCTACACCTTC
TRBJ2-2,NA,NA,TRBV5-1,CASTFELADTGELFF,TGCGCCAGCACCTTCGAGCTAGCCGACACCGGGGAGCTGTTTTTT
TRBJ2-3,many,NA,TRBV15,CATSRDLTTPDTQYF,TGTGCCACCAGCAGAGATTTGACAACCCCAGATACGCAGTATTTT
TRBJ2-4,few,TRBD1,TRBV7-8,CASSPQGMGAKNIQYF,TGTGCCAGCAGCCCACAGGGGATGGGGGCCAAAAACATTCAGTACTTC
TRBJ1-1,NA,NA,TRBV5-1,CASSLGPTGLRTEAFF,TGCGCCAGCAGCTTGGGACCGACAGGTCTCCGTACTGAAGCTTTCTTT
TRBJ2-5,few,NA,TRBV20-1,CSAREPAGETQYF,TGCAGTGCTAGAGAGCCAGCGGGAGAGACCCAGTACTTC
TRBJ2-3,few,TRBD1,TRBV5-1,CASRPTGLSTDTQYF,TGCGCCAGCCGCCCGACAGGGCTTAGCACAGATACGCAGTATTTT
TRBJ2-5,NA,NA,TRBV28,CASSLGATETQYF,TGTGCCAGCAGTTTGGGGGCTACGGAGACCCAGTACTTC
TRBJ2-2,few,NA,TRBV10-3,CAISLEGPQTGGELFF,TGTGCCATCAGTCTCGAGGGTCCCCAAACTGGCGGGGAGCTGTTTTTT
TRBJ2-7,NA,TRBD1,TRBV9,CASSVTGQGLYEQYF,TGTGCCAGCAGCGTAACAGGACAGGGCTTATACGAGCAGTACTTC
TRBJ2-2,few,TRBD2,TRBV12-3/TRBV12-4,CASSQASGSSGELFF,TGTGCCAGCAGCCAGGCCAGCGGGAGTTCAGGGGAGCTGTTTTTT
TRBJ2-7,NA,TRBD1,TRBV6-2/TRBV6-3,CASRTGTGATYEQYF,TGTGCCAGCAGAACCGGGACAGGAGCAACCTACGAGCAGTACTTC
TRBJ2-6,NA,TRBD1,TRBV7-9,CASSPGQGNSGANVLTF,TGTGCCAGCAGCCCCGGACAGGGAAACTCTGGGGCCAACGTCCTGACTTTC
TRBJ2-1,few,NA,TRBV6-2/TRBV6-3,CASSPFPGQTYNEQFF,TGTGCCAGCAGTCCCTTTCCGGGACAAACCTACAATGAGCAGTTCTTC
TRBJ2-2,few,NA,TRBV9,CASSVGIGELFF,TGTGCCAGCAGCGTGGGAATCGGGGAGCTGTTTTTT
TRBJ2-6,many,NA,TRBV7-8,CASSLVRREWRSGANVLTF,TGTGCCAGCAGCTTAGTGAGACGGGAGTGGCGCTCTGGGGCCAACGTCCTGACTTTC
TRBJ2-7,few,NA,TRBV4-1,CASSQIGRTYEQYF,TGCGCCAGCAGCCAAATTGGGAGAACCTACGAGCAGTACTTC
TRBJ2-3,few,TRBD1,TRBV11-1,CASSFSHPGTGVTDTQYF,TGTGCCAGCAGCTTTTCCCACCCCGGGACAGGGGTCACAGATACGCAGTATTTT
TRBJ2-3,few,TRBD1,TRBV4-1,CASSRQGARTDTQYF,TGCGCCAGCAGCCGACAGGGGGCGCGCACAGATACGCAGTATTTT
TRBJ1-6,NA,NA,TRBV4-3,CASSQEAGKNSPLHF,TGCGCCAGCAGCCAAGAGGCAGGGAAAAATTCACCCCTCCACTTT
TRBJ2-3,NA,NA,TRBV29-1,CSVAAQERKIGDTQYF,TGCAGCGTTGCGGCACAAGAAAGGAAAATCGGAGATACGCAGTATTTT
TRBJ2-5,few,NA,TRBV2,CASSEDNQETQYF,TGTGCCAGCAGTGAAGACAACCAAGAGACCCAGTACTTC
TRBJ1-6,few,NA,TRBV7-9,CASSLVMGPNNSPLHF,TGTGCCAGCAGCTTAGTGATGGGACCGAACAATTCACCCCTCCACTTT
TRBJ2-2,NA,NA,TRBV6-5,CASSNNRANTGELFF,TGTGCCAGCAGTAACAACCGGGCTAACACCGGGGAGCTGTTTTTT
TRBJ2-5,few,NA,TRBV6-5,CASSYPGAAETQYF,TGTGCCAGCAGTTACCCCGGGGCGGCAGAGACCCAGTACTTC
TRBJ2-1,NA,TRBD2,TRBV23-1,CASSQGLAVSWGLRSSYNEQFF,TGCGCCAGCAGTCAGGGACTAGCGGTCAGTTGGGGTCTGCGCTCCTCCTACAATGAGCAGTTCTTC
TRBJ2-7,few,TRBD2,TRBV29-1,CSVEAPILAGSSYEQYF,TGCAGCGTTGAAGCCCCAATACTAGCGGGGAGCTCCTACGAGCAGTACTTC
TRBJ2-1,NA,NA,TRBV11-2,CASSLEARGNEQFF,TGTGCCAGCAGCTTAGAGGCTAGGGGCAATGAGCAGTTCTTC
TRBJ2-7,few,TRBD1,TRBV7-2,CASSSAERTGTYEQYF,TGTGCCAGCAGCTCCGCTGAAAGGACAGGGACCTACGAGCAGTACTTC
TRBJ2-1,few,TRBD2,TRBV10-3,CAITAGGSYNEQFF,TGTGCCATCACGGCGGGAGGCTCCTACAATGAGCAGTTCTTC
TRBJ2-1,NA,NA,TRBV20-1,CSASKGNEQFF,TGCAGTGCTAGTAAGGGCAATGAGCAGTTCTTC
TRBJ1-1,NA,NA,TRBV11-3,CASSLEDDTEAFF,TGTGCCAGCAGCTTAGAGGACGACACTGAAGCTTTCTTT
TRBJ1-2,NA,TRBD1,TRBV2,CASSVTGDISGYTF,TGTGCCAGCAGTGTGACAGGGGATATCTCTGGCTACACCTTC
TRBJ2-1,NA,NA,TRBV29-1,CSVERGRWEWDNEQFF,TGCAGCGTTGAACGGGGCCGGTGGGAGTGGGACAATGAGCAGTTCTTC
TRBJ2-7,NA,TRBD2,TRBV29-1,CSVLTLAGEGEQYF,TGCAGCGTCTTAACGCTAGCGGGAGAGGGCGAGCAGTACTTC
TRBJ2-7,NA,TRBD2,TRBV11-1,CASSQTGTSGYEQYF,TGTGCCAGCAGCCAAACCGGGACTAGTGGCTACGAGCAGTACTTC
TRBJ2-3,NA,NA,TRBV6-5,CASSDSGDTQYF,TGTGCCAGCAGCGATTCGGGGGATACGCAGTATTTT
TRBJ2-3,many,NA,TRBV4-1,CASSQDHKNTQYF,TGCGCCAGCAGCCAAGATCATAAGAATACGCAGTATTTT
TRBJ2-7,few,NA,TRBV25-1,CASSESGTLLYEQYF,TGTGCCAGCAGTGAATCGGGGACACTCCTCTACGAGCAGTACTTC
TRBJ2-5,NA,TRBD2,TRBV10-2,CASSESLAGGFVGQETQYF,TGCGCCAGCAGTGAGTCGCTCGCGGGAGGGTTTGTAGGCCAAGAGACCCAGTACTTC